Below are 18 T cell receptor beta chains sequenced from a single sample in a study of cytomegalovirus exposure and HLA in healthy donors (dated by TCRdb to the late 2010s). Libraries were made using the immunoSEQ multiplex PCR assay. A mixture of 60 forward primers for TCR Vbeta segments and 13 reverse primers for TCR Jbeta segments was used in the multiplex PCR. TCRdb took this table from immuneACCESS and kept in-frame rearrangements with V and J called. Such tables lack part of the clones; where checked against another copy, unresolved V genes explain under half of the gap, and the rest is unexplained. For this sample the table gives around 120,000 clones, of which roughly 80% were detected only once. The ten most abundant clones make up almost 5% of the sample. Sequencing used PBMCs. These receptors were taken from a man between 45 and 60 years old in good health and CMV-seropositive.

The V call is TRBV19, the J call TRBJ1-5, with D tentatively TRBD1 (5 bases). The CDR3 length is 14 residues. V lost 5 bases to trimming and J lost 3 bases, with 11 bases between them. The germline V gene encodes CDR1 LNHDA and CDR2 SQIVND (reference sequence). For the CDR3, the DNA is TGTGCCAGTAGTCGGGGGAGGAACAATCAGCCCCAGCATTTT. Translation gives CASSRGRNNQPQHF.

V usage is TRBV30 and J usage is TRBJ1-4, with 7 positions matching TRBD1. The CDR3 consists of 14 residues. Germline V gene data show CDR1 as GTSNPN and CDR2 as SVGIG (reference sequence). V lost 5 bases to trimming and J lost 7 bases; unmatched junction nucleotides: 10. CDR3 residues: CAWLPQGWVEKLFF. The CDR3 region has the DNA TGTGCCTGGCTTCCACAGGGGTGGGTTGAAAAACTGTTTTTT.

V usage is TRBV19 and J usage is TRBJ2-1; D not resolved. V lost 3 bases to trimming and J lost 6 bases, with 9 bases between them. This CDR3 has 13 amino acids. Germline CDR1 reads LNHDA; CDR2 reads SQIVND (reference sequence). CDR3 in DNA: TGTGCCAGTAGTATCAGTGTAACCAATGAGCAGTTCTTC. This codes for CASSISVTNEQFF.

The chain links TRBV2 to TRBJ1-1; D is undetermined. Trimming took 4 bases from V and 1 from J, leaving 7 bases between them. This CDR3 comprises 13 residues. Germline V gives CDR1 SNHLY, CDR2 FYNNEI. CDR3 region: CASSGAENTEAFF. The CDR3 nucleotides read TGTGCCAGCAGTGGGGCAGAGAACACTGAAGCTTTCTTT.

V usage is TRBV6-5 and J usage is TRBJ2-1; TRBD2 might be the D (6 bases). This CDR3 has 15 amino acids. The germline gives CDR1 MNHEY, CDR2 SVGAGI. The V end was cut by 2 bases, the J end by 9 bases, with 17 bases between. The CDR3 DNA sequence: TGTGCCAGCAGTTACGGGTTCACTAGCAGACTTGAGCAGTTCTTC. As protein: CASSYGFTSRLEQFF.

This clone occurred a few times. This rearrangement joins TRBV29-1 to TRBJ2-1; 10 nucleotides align to TRBD1. The CDR3 extends over 12 amino acids. CDR1 and CDR2 from the germline V gene are SQVTM and ANQGSEA. Trimming cost V 6 bases and J 6 bases; bases outside gene matches: 2. As DNA, the CDR3 is TGCAGCGTGAGGACAGGGGGCAATGAGCAGTTCTTC. It encodes CSVRTGGNEQFF.

This clone appeared once. The rearrangement joins TRBV18 to TRBJ1-2, with 7 nucleotides matching TRBD1. The V gene end was trimmed by 3 bases and the J gene end by 3 bases; junction bases not matched to a gene: 7. The CDR3 runs 15 residues. The V gene's germline CDR1 is KGHSH and CDR2 LQKENI. Here the CDR3 DNA reads TGTGCCAGCTCACCGGACAGGCTGCGCGACTATGGCTACACCTTC. As protein: CASSPDRLRDYGYTF.

The V gene is TRBV2, the J gene TRBJ1-6; tentative D call: TRBD1 (6 bases). Per the germline V gene, CDR1 is SNHLY and CDR2 is FYNNEI. The CDR3 extends over 17 amino acids. Trimming stripped 8 bases from V and 0 bases from J, with 17 bases between. The DNA for the CDR3 is TGTGCCAGCGGGGGCTTGTTGGGGAGCTCCTATAATTCACCCCTCCACTTT. Translated: CASGGLLGSSYNSPLHF. The variable domain in full, with the rest retrieved from reference TRBV2 and TRBJ1-6, is EPEVTQTPSHQVTQMGQEVILRCVPISNHLYFYWYRQILGQKVEFLVSFYNNEISEKSEIFDDQFSVERPDGSNFTLKIRSTKLEDSAMYFCASGGLLGSSYNSPLHFGNGTRLTVT.

The chain couples TRBV19 to TRBJ2-7, with D possibly TRBD2 on 6 matching bases. CDR3 length: 16 residues. Trimming removed 6 bases from V and 2 bases from J, with 20 bases in between. Germline V gene lookup returns CDR1 LNHDA and CDR2 SQIVND (reference sequence). The DNA of the CDR3 is TGTGCCAGTAGCCCTCGGGGGTTCTCTGGGACCTACGAGCAGTACTTC. Its protein product is CASSPRGFSGTYEQYF. Based on the CDR3 plus reference TRBV19 and TRBJ2-7, the full variable domain is DGGITQSPKYLFRKEGQNVTLSCEQNLNHDAMYWYRQDPGQGLRLIYYSQIVNDFQKGDIAEGYSVSREKKESFPLTVTSAQKNPTAFYLCASSPRGFSGTYEQYFGPGTRLTVT.

In the case of this clone: The identical CDR3 is also encoded by other nucleotide sequences in the sample. The J gene is TRBJ2-7, the V gene TRBV5-1; 7 positions agree with TRBD1. CDR1 is SGHRS, CDR2 YFSETQ, per germline. The CDR3 covers 15 residues. V was clipped by 5 bases and J by 2 bases; unmatched bases: 10. This chain's CDR3 is CASSMGQTVPYEQYF. The CDR3 DNA sequence: TGCGCCAGCAGTATGGGACAGACGGTCCCCTACGAGCAGTACTTC. Complete variable domain (other parts from reference TRBV5-1 and TRBJ2-7): KAGVTQTPRYLIKTRGQQVTLSCSPISGHRSVSWYQQTPGQGLQFLFEYFSETQRNKGNFPGRFSGRQFSNSRSEMNVSTLELGDSALYLCASSMGQTVPYEQYFGPGTRLTVT.

The chain joins TRBV5-1 to TRBJ2-7, with 7 bases fitting TRBD2. This CDR3 spans 15 amino acids. J lost 3 bases, V lost 4 bases, and 10 bases had no gene match. The germline V gene encodes CDR1 SGHRS and CDR2 YFSETQ. The CDR3 DNA reads as TGCGCCAGCAGCCCGGGGGAGGGACGGGTCTACGAGCAGTACTTC. As protein: CASSPGEGRVYEQYF.

The J gene is TRBJ2-7, the V gene TRBV5-4, with D possibly matching TRBD1 (7 bases). Trimming removed 2 bases from V and 4 bases from J, with 16 bases in between. Germline loops: CDR1 SGHNT, CDR2 YYREEE (reference sequence). This CDR3 region has 15 residues. The CDR3 nucleotides are TGTGCCAGCAGCTTTCGGGACAGCGGGTCGTACGAGCAGTACTTC. It is translated as CASSFRDSGSYEQYF.

V and J are TRBV23-1 and TRBJ2-7; maybe TRBD1 (6 bases). TRBV23-1 is known as an ORF, though its function is uncertain. The CDR3 has 18 residues. V lost 5 bases to trimming and J lost 0 bases, with 23 bases between them. Here the CDR3 DNA reads TGCGCCAGCAGTTCAGTTTCGGCAGGTTCAGGGGACTCCTACGAGCAGTACTTC. Its translation is CASSSVSAGSGDSYEQYF.

J is TRBJ2-7 and V is TRBV6-5, with D perhaps matching TRBD2 (7 bases). CDR3 length: 15 amino acids. Trimming pared 6 bases from V and 0 bases from J, leaving 15 bases between. The germline V gene encodes CDR1 MNHEY and CDR2 SVGAGI. This CDR3 is CASSQTGRASYEQYF. CDR3 in DNA: TGTGCCAGCAGCCAAACAGGGAGGGCCTCCTACGAGCAGTACTTC.

The chain uses TRBV27 and TRBJ2-2, with 13 bases identical to TRBD2. This CDR3 spans 18 amino acids. V was clipped by 3 bases and J by 5 bases; unmatched bases: 9. Germline CDR1 reads MNHEY; CDR2 reads SMNVEV (reference sequence). CDR3: CASSFTRLAGGFTGELFF. CDR3 sequence (DNA): TGTGCCAGCAGTTTTACGCGACTAGCGGGAGGTTTTACCGGGGAGCTGTTTTTT.

V is TRBV5-6 and J is TRBJ1-1, with unresolved D. The germline V gene has CDR1 SGHDT and CDR2 YYEEEE. V was pared by 0 bases and J by 5 bases, with 14 bases between. This CDR3 has 15 amino acids. CDR3 region: CASSLGAARRTEAFF. The CDR3 region has the DNA TGTGCCAGCAGCTTGGGGGCAGCCCGACGGACTGAAGCTTTCTTT.

The chain carries TRBV30 and TRBJ2-1, with 8 bases that match TRBD2. J was trimmed by 8 bases and V by 6 bases; bases with no gene match: 9. Germline-derived CDR1 and CDR2 are GTSNPN and SVGIG (reference sequence). There are 13 residues in the CDR3. The CDR3 coding sequence is TGTGCCTGCTCCGGGACTAGTGTCCATGAGCAGTTCTTC. Translation gives CACSGTSVHEQFF. The variable domain in full, completed from reference TRBV30 and TRBJ2-1, reads SQTIHQWPATLVQPVGSPLSLECTVEGTSNPNLYWYRQAAGRGLQLLFYSVGIGQISSEVPQNLSASRPQDRQFILSSKKLLLSDSGFYLCACSGTSVHEQFFGPGTRLTVL.

DNA of the CDR3: TGTGCCAGCAGGACGACAGTTAGGACTAACTATGGCTACACCTTC. This gives the protein CASRTTVRTNYGYTF. The rearrangement links TRBV6-1 to TRBJ1-2, with TRBD1 as a possible D gene (5 bases). V lost 6 bases to trimming and J lost 0 bases, with 14 bases between them. CDR3 length: 15 amino acids. Looked up from germline, CDR1 is MNHNS and CDR2 is SASEGT.